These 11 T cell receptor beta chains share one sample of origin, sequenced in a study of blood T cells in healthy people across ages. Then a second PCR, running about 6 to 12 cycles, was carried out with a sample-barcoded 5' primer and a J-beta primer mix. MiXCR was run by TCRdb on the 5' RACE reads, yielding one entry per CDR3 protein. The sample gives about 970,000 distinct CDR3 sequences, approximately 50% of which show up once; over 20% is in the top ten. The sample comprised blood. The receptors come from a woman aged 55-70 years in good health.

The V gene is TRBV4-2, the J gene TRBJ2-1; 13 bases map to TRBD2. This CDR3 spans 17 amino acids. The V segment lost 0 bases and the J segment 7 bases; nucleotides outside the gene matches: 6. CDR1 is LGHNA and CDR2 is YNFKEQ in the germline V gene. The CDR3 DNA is TGTGCCAGCAGCCAAGATACGAGGACTAGCGGGAGAAATGAGCAGTTCTTC. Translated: CASSQDTRTSGRNEQFF.

The DNA of the CDR3 is TGTGCCAGCAGTGAATGGGCAGGTAGCTCCTACGAGCAGTACTTC. Protein product: CASSEWAGSSYEQYF. V usage is TRBV25-1 and J usage is TRBJ2-7, with D hard to call. CDR3 length: 15 amino acids. Deletions cut 1 base from V and 0 bases from J, with 10 bases between. Germline V CDR1 and CDR2: MGHDK, SYGVNS.

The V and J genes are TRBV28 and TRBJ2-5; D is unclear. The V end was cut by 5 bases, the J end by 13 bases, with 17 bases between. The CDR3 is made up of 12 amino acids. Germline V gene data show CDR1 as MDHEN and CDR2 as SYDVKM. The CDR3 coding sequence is TGTGCCAGCAGTCCCTTTCTACCTACGCCGTACTTC. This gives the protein CASSPFLPTPYF.

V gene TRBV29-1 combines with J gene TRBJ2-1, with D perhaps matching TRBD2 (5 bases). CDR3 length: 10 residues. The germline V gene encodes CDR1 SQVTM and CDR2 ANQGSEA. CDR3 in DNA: TGCGGCGGCGGGCAGACTGAGCAGTTCTTC. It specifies CGGGQTEQFF.

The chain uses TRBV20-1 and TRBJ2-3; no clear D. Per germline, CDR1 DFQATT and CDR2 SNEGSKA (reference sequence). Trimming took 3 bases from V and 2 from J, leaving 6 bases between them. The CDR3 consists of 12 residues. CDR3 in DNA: TGCAGTGCTAGTCAGAACACAGATACGCAGTATTTT. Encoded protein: CSASQNTDTQYF.

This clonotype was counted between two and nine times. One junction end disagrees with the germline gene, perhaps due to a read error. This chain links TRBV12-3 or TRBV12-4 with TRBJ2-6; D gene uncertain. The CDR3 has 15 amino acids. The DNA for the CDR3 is TGTGCCAGCACTTTACTGGGCTCTGGGGCCAACGTCCTGACTTTC. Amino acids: CASTLLGSGANVLTF.

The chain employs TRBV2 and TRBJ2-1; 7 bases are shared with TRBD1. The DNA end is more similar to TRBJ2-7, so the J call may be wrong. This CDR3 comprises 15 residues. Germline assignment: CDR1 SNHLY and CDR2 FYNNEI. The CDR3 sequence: CASSEVGGSYNEQYF. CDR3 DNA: TGTGCCAGCAGTGAAGTAGGGGGCTCCTACAATGAGCAGTACTTC.

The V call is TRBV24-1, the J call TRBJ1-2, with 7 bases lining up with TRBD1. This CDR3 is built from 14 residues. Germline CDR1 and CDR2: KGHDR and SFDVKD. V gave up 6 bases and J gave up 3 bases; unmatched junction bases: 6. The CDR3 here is CATSRQGWDYGYTF. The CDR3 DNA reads TGTGCCACCAGTCGACAGGGTTGGGACTATGGCTACACCTTC.

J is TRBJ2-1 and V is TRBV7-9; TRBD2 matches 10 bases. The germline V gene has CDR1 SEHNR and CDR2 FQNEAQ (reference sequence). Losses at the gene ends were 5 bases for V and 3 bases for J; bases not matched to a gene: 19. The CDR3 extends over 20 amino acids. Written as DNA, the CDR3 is TGTGCCAGCAGCCAGCTTTTTGGGCCTAGCGGGAGCTGGGACTACAATGAGCAGTTCTTC. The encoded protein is CASSQLFGPSGSWDYNEQFF.

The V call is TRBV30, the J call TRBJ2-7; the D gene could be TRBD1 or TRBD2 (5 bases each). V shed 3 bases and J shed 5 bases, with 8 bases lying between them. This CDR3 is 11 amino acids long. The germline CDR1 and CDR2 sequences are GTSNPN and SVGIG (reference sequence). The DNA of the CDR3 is TGTGCCTGGAGCCGGGGCCACGAGCAGTACTTC. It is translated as CAWSRGHEQYF.

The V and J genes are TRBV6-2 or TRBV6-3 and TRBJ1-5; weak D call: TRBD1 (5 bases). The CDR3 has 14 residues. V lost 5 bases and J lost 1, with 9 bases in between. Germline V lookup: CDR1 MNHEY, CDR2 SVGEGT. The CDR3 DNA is TGTGCCAGCAGTACCCAGGGAAGCAATCAGCCCCAGCATTTT. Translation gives CASSTQGSNQPQHF.